A single TCR beta chain is shown here with its context. This receptor's antigen is unknown. Nothing much larger sits one base from this clone, and base qualities are not available. The CDR3 runs 15 amino acids, cysteine and phenylalanine included. Left in the record is the CDR3 DNA by itself, 45 bases read in frame from the first base. V and J are trimmed by 6 bases and 2 bases, and the gene matches miss 4 bases of the junction. The germline V gene encodes CDR1 ENHRY and CDR2 SYGVKD. Preparation of the library involved the immunoSEQ multiplex PCR assay. TCRdb took over this immuneACCESS table, retaining in-frame rearrangements with V and J assigned. Such tables are incomplete; in checked studies, under half of the missing clones stem from an unresolved V gene, and the remainder is unexplained. The sample profile shows 130,000 or so clones; around 87% of them were found once. Together, the top ten hold roughly 3% of the sample.

The sample comes from a study of control samples from healthy donors and cancer patients (dated by TCRdb to about 2020). The TCR comes from a man aged 55 to 70 in good health. The sequencing sample was made of blood. This receptor chain uses TRBV10-3 and TRBJ2-3; TRBD2 lines up with 11 middle nucleotides. The CDR3 loop reads CAISLLAGATDTQYF. The DNA reads TGTGCCATCAGCTTACTAGCGGGGGCCACAGATACGCAGTATTTT.